The subject of this entry is one TCR beta chain. What it binds is not known. The V gene's germline CDR1 is WNHNN and CDR2 SYGVQD (reference sequence). The CDR3 totals 17 residues. V lost 10 bases to trimming and J lost 4 bases; unmatched junction nucleotides: 16. These data come from a study of cytomegalovirus exposure and HLA in healthy donors. Study-wide context: From HLA-typed donors, an early data release held tens of millions of unique TCRs.

Overall study results and limits: It was likely that a cluster of highly shared sequence variants was a sequencing artifact.

The PCR made use of 60 Vbeta and 13 Jbeta primers. The method was immunoSEQ multiplex PCR; TCRdb's version includes in-frame clones alone and lacks a portion of them. There are approximately 82,000 clones in the sample, with 1.5% held by the top ten. The sample comprised PBMCs. The gene calls are TRBV10-1 and TRBJ2-1; 10 nucleotides match TRBD2. This receptor was identified in a woman aged 55 to 70 in good health and CMV-seronegative. CDR3 bases: TGCGCCACCCATCGGGCTAGCGGGAGACATGGGTACAATGAGCAGTTCTTC. It yields the protein CATHRASGRHGYNEQFF.